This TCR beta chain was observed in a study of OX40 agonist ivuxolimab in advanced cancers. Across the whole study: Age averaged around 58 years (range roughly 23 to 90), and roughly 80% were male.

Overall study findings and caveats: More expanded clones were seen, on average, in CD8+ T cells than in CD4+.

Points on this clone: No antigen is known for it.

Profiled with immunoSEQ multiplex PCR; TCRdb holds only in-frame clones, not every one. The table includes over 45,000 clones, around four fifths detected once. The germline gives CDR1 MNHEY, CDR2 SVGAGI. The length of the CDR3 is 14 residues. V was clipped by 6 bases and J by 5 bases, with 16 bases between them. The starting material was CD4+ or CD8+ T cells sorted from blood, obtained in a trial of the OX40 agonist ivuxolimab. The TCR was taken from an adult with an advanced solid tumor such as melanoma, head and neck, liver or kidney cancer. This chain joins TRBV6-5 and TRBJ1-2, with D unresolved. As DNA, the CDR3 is TGTGCCAGCAGGGAGGCCGGGAGATTTTATGGCTACACCTTC. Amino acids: CASREAGRFYGYTF.